This T cell receptor (beta chain) originates from a study of T cell repertoires in cytomegalovirus infection. Study results and caveats: Clonotype analysis showed dominance of the ex vivo response by HLA-C-restricted CMV-specific TCR beta clonotypes.

A remark on this clonotype: Its target is not known.

TCRdb redid the calling of the reads with MiXCR, one entry per CDR3 protein. Of roughly 570,000 distinct CDR3 sequences listed, 40% are singletons. This CDR3 has 14 amino acids. The V gene's germline CDR1 is SEHNR and CDR2 FQNEAQ (reference sequence). Trimming stripped 5 bases from V and 8 bases from J, with 18 bases between. The source was cultured PBMCs, collected from culture after CMV antigen stimulation. The sequence came from a human donor in good health (CMV status not recorded). Some clones in this sample may be carry-over from other donors' samples. The chain recombines TRBV7-9 with TRBJ1-2; D not resolved. The CDR3 loop reads CASSPLGQVRGYTF. In nucleotides, the CDR3 is TGTGCCAGCAGCCCCCTGGGTCAGGTCAGGGGCTACACCTTC.